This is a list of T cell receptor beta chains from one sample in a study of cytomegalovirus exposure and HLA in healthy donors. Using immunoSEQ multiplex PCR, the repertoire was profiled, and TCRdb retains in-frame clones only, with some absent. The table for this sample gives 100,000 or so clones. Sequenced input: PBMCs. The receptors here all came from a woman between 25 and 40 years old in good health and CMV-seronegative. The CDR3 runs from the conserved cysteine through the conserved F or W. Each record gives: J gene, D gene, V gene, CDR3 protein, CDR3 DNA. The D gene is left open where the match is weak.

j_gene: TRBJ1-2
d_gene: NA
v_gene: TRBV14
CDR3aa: CASSQARTAAGYTF
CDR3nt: TGTGCCAGCAGCCAAGCTCGGACTGCCGCTGGCTACACCTTC

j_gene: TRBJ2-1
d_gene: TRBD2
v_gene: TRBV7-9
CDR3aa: CASSLAWTSGYNEQFF
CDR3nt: TGTGCCAGCAGCTTAGCGTGGACTAGCGGTTACAATGAGCAGTTCTTC

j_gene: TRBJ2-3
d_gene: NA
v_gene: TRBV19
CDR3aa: CASTEGGADTQYF
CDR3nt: TGTGCCAGTACCGAGGGTGGGGCAGATACGCAGTATTTT

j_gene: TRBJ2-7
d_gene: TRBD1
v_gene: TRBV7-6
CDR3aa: CASSSGQGDEQYF
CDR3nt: TGTGCCAGCAGCTCCGGACAGGGCGACGAGCAGTACTTC

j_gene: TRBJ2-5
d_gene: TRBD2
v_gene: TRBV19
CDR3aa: CASSTRGGQQETQYF
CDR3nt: TGTGCCAGTAGTACCCGGGGGGGGCAGCAAGAGACCCAGTACTTC

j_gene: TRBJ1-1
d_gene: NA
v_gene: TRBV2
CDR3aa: CASCQGNTEAFF
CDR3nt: TGTGCCAGCTGTCAGGGGAACACTGAAGCTTTCTTT

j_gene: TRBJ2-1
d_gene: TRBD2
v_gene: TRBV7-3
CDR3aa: CASSQLAGSYNEQFF
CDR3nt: TGTGCCAGCAGCCAACTAGCGGGGAGCTACAATGAGCAGTTCTTC

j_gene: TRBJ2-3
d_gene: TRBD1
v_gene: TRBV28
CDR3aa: CASTLSGTGDGTDTQYF
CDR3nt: TGTGCCAGCACCCTATCCGGGACAGGGGATGGCACAGATACGCAGTATTTT

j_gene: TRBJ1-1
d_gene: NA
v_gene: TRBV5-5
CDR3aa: CASSLGEGGANTEAFF
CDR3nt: TGTGCCAGCAGCTTGGGGGAGGGGGGAGCGAACACTGAAGCTTTCTTT

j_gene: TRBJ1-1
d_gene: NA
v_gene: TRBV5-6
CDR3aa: CASSLGGIGNTEAFF
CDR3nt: TGTGCCAGCAGCTTGGGAGGGATAGGAAACACTGAAGCTTTCTTT

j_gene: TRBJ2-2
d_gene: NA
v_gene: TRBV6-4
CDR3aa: CASSTSNTGELFF
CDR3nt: TGTGCCAGCAGTACATCGAACACCGGGGAGCTGTTTTTT

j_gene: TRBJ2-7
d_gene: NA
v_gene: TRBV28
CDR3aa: CASSGAGDTTSSYEQYF
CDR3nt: TGTGCCAGCAGTGGGGCAGGGGACACCACCAGCTCCTACGAGCAGTACTTC

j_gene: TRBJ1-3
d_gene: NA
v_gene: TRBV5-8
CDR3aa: CASSRDSLDTIYF
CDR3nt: TGTGCCAGCAGCCGCGATTCGTTGGACACCATATATTTT

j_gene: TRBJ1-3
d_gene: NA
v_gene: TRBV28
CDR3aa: CASISGRVDTIYF
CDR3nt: TGTGCCAGCATCTCCGGCAGGGTAGACACCATATATTTT

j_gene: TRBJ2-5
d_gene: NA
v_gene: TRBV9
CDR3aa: CASSTGGSGETQYF
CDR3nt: TGTGCCAGCAGCACCGGAGGATCAGGCGAGACCCAGTACTTC

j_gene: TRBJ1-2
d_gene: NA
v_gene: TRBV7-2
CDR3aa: CASSFSGGYTF
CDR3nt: TGTGCCAGCAGTTTTTCCGGGGGCTACACCTTC

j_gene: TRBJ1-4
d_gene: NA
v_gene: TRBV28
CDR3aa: CASSISGATNEKLFF
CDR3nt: TGTGCCAGCAGTATATCAGGTGCAACTAATGAAAAACTGTTTTTT

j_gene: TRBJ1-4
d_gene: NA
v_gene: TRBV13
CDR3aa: CASSFGEKLFF
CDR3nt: TGTGCCAGCAGCTTTGGCGAAAAACTGTTTTTT

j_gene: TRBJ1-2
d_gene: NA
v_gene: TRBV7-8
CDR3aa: CASSLREGNHGYTF
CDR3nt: TGTGCCAGCAGCCTCCGTGAGGGAAATCATGGCTACACCTTC

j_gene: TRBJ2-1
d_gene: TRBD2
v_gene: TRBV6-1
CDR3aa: CATERGDIGEQFF
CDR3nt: TGTGCCACAGAGCGGGGCGATATCGGTGAGCAGTTCTTC

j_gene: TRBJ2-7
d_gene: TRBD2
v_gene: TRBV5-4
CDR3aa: CASSLALVGAGADEQYF
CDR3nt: TGTGCCAGCAGCTTGGCCCTCGTTGGCGCGGGAGCAGACGAGCAGTACTTC

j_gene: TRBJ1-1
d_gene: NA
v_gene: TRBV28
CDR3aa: CASSLPRRGIEAFF
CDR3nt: TGTGCCAGCAGCCTCCCTCGTAGGGGCATTGAAGCTTTCTTT

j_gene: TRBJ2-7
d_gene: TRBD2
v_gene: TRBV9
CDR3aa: CASSADGGGYEQYF
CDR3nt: TGTGCCAGCAGCGCCGATGGGGGGGGCTACGAGCAGTACTTC

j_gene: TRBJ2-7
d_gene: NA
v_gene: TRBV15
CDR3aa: CATSRESGIYEQYF
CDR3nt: TGTGCCACCAGCAGAGAGTCGGGGATCTACGAGCAGTACTTC

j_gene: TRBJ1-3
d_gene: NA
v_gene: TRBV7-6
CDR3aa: CASSLAHRYTGNTIYF
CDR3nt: TGTGCCAGCAGCTTAGCGCACAGGTATACTGGAAACACCATATATTTT

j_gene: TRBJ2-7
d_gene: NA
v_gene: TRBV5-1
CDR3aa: CASRALSRETSYEQYF
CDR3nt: TGCGCCAGCAGAGCATTGAGCAGGGAAACTTCCTACGAGCAGTACTTC

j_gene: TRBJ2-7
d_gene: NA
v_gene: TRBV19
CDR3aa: CASSMLRGAYEQYF
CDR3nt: TGTGCCAGTAGTATGCTCAGGGGAGCTTACGAGCAGTACTTC

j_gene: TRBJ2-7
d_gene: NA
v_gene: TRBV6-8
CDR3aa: CASSYWTGSRYEQYF
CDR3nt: TGTGCCAGCAGTTACTGGACGGGAAGTCGCTACGAGCAGTACTTC

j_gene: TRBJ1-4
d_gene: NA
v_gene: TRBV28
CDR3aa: CASTQHGGAGGEKLFF
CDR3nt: TGTGCCAGCACTCAACACGGCGGGGCGGGCGGTGAAAAACTGTTTTTT

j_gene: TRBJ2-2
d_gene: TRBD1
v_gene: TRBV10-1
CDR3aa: CASSGQGMDTGELFF
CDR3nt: TGCGCCAGCAGTGGACAGGGGATGGACACCGGGGAGCTGTTTTTT

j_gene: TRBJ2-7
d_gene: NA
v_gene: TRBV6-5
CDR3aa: CASSRPPTYEQYF
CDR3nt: TGTGCCAGCAGCCGCCCCCCCACTTACGAGCAGTACTTC

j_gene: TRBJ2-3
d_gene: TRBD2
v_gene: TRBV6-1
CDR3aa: CASSDRGLAGGTQYF
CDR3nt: TGTGCCAGCAGTGACCGGGGACTAGCGGGGGGTACGCAGTATTTT

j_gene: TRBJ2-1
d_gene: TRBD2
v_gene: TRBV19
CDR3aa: CASSIGTSGRPHEQFF
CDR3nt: TGTGCCAGTAGTATTGGGACTAGCGGGAGACCCCATGAGCAGTTCTTC

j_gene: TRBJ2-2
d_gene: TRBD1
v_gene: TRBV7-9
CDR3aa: CASSPGTGGETGELFF
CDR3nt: TGTGCCAGCAGCCCCGGAACAGGGGGCGAGACCGGGGAGCTGTTTTTT

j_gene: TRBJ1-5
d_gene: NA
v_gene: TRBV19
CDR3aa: CASSPSVRQPQHF
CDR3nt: TGTGCCAGTAGTCCGTCCGTCCGGCAGCCCCAGCATTTT